One and the same sample provided the 10 T cell receptor beta chains below, sequenced in a study of control samples from healthy donors and cancer patients (dated by TCRdb to about 2020). The method was the immunoSEQ multiplex PCR assay. The source is immuneACCESS, and TCRdb retained only in-frame sequences with V and J called. Part of the clones is not carried over; for the studies checked, unresolved V genes explain less than half of this, and the remainder is unexplained. The sample table records over 100,000 clones; around nine tenths of these occur just once. The ten largest clones capture 5.5% to 7% of the sample. The specimen was blood. These receptor sequences come from a man between 18 and 35 years old in good health.

This clone was seen only a few times. V and J are TRBV7-9 and TRBJ2-7; 7 bases align to TRBD2. CDR1 and CDR2 from the germline V gene are SEHNR and FQNEAQ (reference sequence). The J segment lost 11 bases and the V segment lost 8 bases, leaving 12 bases of the junction unmatched. The CDR3 runs 12 residues. CDR3 nucleotides: TGTGCCAGCTCCACCGAGAGCGGGAAAGAGTACTTC. Residues: CASSTESGKEYF.

The chain is built from TRBV27 and TRBJ1-1; D remains unclear. Trimming shortened V by 5 bases and J by 1 base, and 11 bases separated the two germline ends. Germline CDR1 and CDR2: MNHEY and SMNVEV (reference sequence). This CDR3 has 14 residues. CDR3 nucleotide sequence: TGTGCCAGCAGTGCACAGCGTTCGAACACTGAAGCTTTCTTT. This sequence encodes CASSAQRSNTEAFF.

The genes are TRBV4-1 and TRBJ1-4, with TRBD1 as a possible D gene (5 bases). The length of the CDR3 is 16 residues. From germline, CDR1 is MGHRA and CDR2 YSYEKL. V dropped 5 bases and J dropped 8 bases, with 21 bases sitting between them. The CDR3 region has the DNA TGCGCCAGCAGCTCCAAGGTGGACCGGGGGGGAGAAAAACTGTTTTTT. Residues: CASSSKVDRGGEKLFF.

The chain has TRBV18 and TRBJ1-2, with D perhaps TRBD1 (6 bases). Germline CDR1 reads KGHSH; CDR2 reads LQKENI. The CDR3 is 16 amino acids. The V gene lost 6 bases and the J gene lost 6 bases, with 23 bases spanning the gap. CDR3 amino acids: CASSNTADSPPDGYTF. In DNA, the CDR3 is TGTGCCAGCTCCAACACGGCGGACAGCCCTCCGGATGGCTACACCTTC.

J is TRBJ2-3 and V is TRBV29-1, with D perhaps TRBD1 (6 bases). V gave up 2 bases and J gave up 6 bases, with 9 bases separating them. Germline CDR1 and CDR2: SQVTM and ANQGSEA. CDR3 length: 12 amino acids. The CDR3 loop reads CSVEQGQDTQYF. The CDR3 DNA reads TGCAGCGTTGAACAGGGGCAGGATACGCAGTATTTT.

V usage is TRBV18 and J usage is TRBJ2-5; D not certain. Trimming removed 2 bases from V and 2 bases from J, with 15 bases in between. CDR1 KGHSH and CDR2 LQKENI come from the germline V gene. The CDR3 has 16 amino acids. This chain's CDR3 is CASSPMAALSQETQYF. Written as DNA, the CDR3 is TGTGCCAGCTCACCAATGGCAGCACTATCTCAAGAGACCCAGTACTTC.

The rearrangement joins TRBV19 to TRBJ2-2, with D hard to call. CDR1 is LNHDA, CDR2 SQIVND, per germline (reference sequence). Trimming took 4 bases from V and 7 from J, leaving 16 bases between them. The CDR3 has 15 residues. In DNA form, the CDR3 reads TGTGCCAGTAGTAGACCCTCTGCCGGGCTCGGGGAGCTGTTTTTT. Protein sequence: CASSRPSAGLGELFF.

The chain combines TRBV19 with TRBJ2-7; D remains unclear. V was pared by 3 bases and J by 2 bases, with 11 bases between. This CDR3 spans 14 amino acids. Germline V CDR1 and CDR2: LNHDA, SQIVND (reference sequence). The CDR3 is CASSISPGAYEQYF. DNA of the CDR3: TGTGCCAGTAGTATTTCTCCAGGCGCCTACGAGCAGTACTTC.

V usage is TRBV2 and J usage is TRBJ2-7; TRBD1 matches at 7 bases. V shed 4 bases and J 3 bases; nucleotides not matched to a gene: 18. Germline assignment: CDR1 SNHLY and CDR2 FYNNEI. CDR3 length: 18 residues. CDR3 sequence (DNA): TGTGCCAGCAGTGGTTTCGCCAGACAGGGCCCAAGGAACTACGAGCAGTACTTC. This gives the protein CASSGFARQGPRNYEQYF.

V is TRBV4-1 and J is TRBJ1-2, with D possibly matching TRBD1 (6 bases). There are 15 residues in the CDR3. V was trimmed by 1 base and J by 6 bases, leaving 15 bases between them. The V gene's germline CDR1 is MGHRA and CDR2 YSYEKL. Written as DNA, the CDR3 is TGCGCCAGCAGCCAAGTACGGGACAAGGGAAATGGCTACACCTTC. Translating it yields CASSQVRDKGNGYTF.